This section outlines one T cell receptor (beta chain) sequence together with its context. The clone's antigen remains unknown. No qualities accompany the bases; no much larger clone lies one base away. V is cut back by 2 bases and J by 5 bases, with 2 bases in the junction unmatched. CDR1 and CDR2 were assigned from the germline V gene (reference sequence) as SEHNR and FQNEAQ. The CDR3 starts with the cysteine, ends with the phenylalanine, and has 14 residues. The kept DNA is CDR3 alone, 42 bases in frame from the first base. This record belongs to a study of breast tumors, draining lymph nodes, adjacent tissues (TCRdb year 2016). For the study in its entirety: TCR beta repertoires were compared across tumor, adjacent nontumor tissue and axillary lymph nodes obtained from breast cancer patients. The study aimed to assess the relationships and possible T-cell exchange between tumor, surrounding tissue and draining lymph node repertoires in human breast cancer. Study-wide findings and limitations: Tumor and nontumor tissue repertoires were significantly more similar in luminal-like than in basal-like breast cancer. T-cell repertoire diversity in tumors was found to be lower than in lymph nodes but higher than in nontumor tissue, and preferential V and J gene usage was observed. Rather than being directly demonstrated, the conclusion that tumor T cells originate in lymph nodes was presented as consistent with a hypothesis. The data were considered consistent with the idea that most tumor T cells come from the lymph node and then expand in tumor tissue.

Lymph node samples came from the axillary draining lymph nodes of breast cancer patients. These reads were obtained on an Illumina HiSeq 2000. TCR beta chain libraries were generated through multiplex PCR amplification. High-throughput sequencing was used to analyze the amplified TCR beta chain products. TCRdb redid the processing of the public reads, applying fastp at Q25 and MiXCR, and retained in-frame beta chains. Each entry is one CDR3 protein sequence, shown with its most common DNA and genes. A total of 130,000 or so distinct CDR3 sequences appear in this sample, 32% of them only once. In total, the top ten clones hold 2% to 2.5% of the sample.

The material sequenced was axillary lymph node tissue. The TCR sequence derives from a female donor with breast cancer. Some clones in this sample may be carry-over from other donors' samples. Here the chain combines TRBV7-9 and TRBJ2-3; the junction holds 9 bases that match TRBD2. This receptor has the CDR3 CASSLLAGRDTQYF. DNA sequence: TGTGCCAGCAGCTTACTAGCGGGGCGAGATACGCAGTATTTT.